This record covers a single TCR beta chain. Antigen: not known. TCRdb's table, derived via immunoSEQ multiplex PCR, lists solely in-frame clones and lacks some. The profile covers roughly 35,000 clones, with roughly 75% appearing a single time and under 8% taken by the ten largest. The CDR3 runs 13 residues. V lost 4 bases and J 4 bases, leaving 10 bases between the germline ends. Germline V lookup: CDR1 LNHDA, CDR2 SQIVND (reference sequence). The data are from a study of vaccination effects on CD4 cells after COVID-19. Upon completion of 10 to 11 days in culture, CD4+ T cells were isolated. SARS-CoV-2 infection was confirmed by PCR in the person between March and December 2020. Vaccine administered to participants consisted of two doses of either BNT162b2 or mRNA-1273. Points from the study as a whole: Late post-vaccination samples showed marked contraction of infection- and vaccine-induced clones.

This specimen was CD4+ T cells from PBMCs cultured without peptide, taken after COVID-19 vaccination. The clonotype comes from a human donor who had a prior SARS-CoV-2 infection. J is TRBJ1-2 and V is TRBV19; TRBD1 might be the D (5 bases). CDR3 sequence (DNA): TGTGCCAGTAGTACTGGTAGGGGCTATGGCTACACCTTC. Translating gives CASSTGRGYGYTF.